This T cell receptor (beta chain) is drawn from a study of shared clonotypes between healthy human individuals. Study results and limitations: The expectation was that sequencing depth would affect clonotype sharing among donors.

CDR1 and CDR2 from the germline V gene are SGHTA and FQGNSA. The CDR3 is 16 residues long. Trimming removed 0 bases at V and 4 bases at J, with 15 bases between. Profiled with immunoSEQ multiplex PCR; TCRdb holds only in-frame clones, not every one. The sample holds 2 million to 2.5 million clones, about 93% seen once. To note about this clone: Its antigen is unknown.

CD45RO-negative, CCR7-selected cells formed the naive CD8 fraction, which excluded terminally differentiated effector memory CD45RA+ cells. Source material: naive CD8+ T cells from PBMCs. This clonotype originated in a man younger than 35 in good health. Some clones in this sample may be carry-over from other donors' samples. The J gene is TRBJ1-2, the V gene TRBV7-2, with D unclear. The CDR3 DNA reads as TGTGCCAGCAGCTTAGCGTTCCCGGGCACTAGCTATGGCTACACCTTC. This gives the protein CASSLAFPGTSYGYTF.